Sequencing of this T cell receptor beta chain was carried out in a study of T-cell memory formation after mild COVID-19. J gave up 4 bases and V 8 bases, and 3 bases lay outside the gene matches. This CDR3 is 13 amino acids long. In germline, CDR1 is MDHEN, CDR2 SYDVKM. TCRdb itself ran the 5' RACE reads through MiXCR, one entry per CDR3 protein. This sample carries about 400,000 distinct CDR3 sequences, 20% to 30% of them seen once, and the ten largest clones take around 13%. The rearrangement joins TRBV28 to TRBJ2-1, with 9 bases lining up with TRBD1. Sequencing was done on a sample of PBMCs or a T cell subset sorted from them (not recorded which). This receptor was identified in an adult woman who had mild COVID-19 (a few samples of this study predate the infection). Cell type and time point are not known. The CDR3 region is CASWGQGYNEQFF. CDR3 DNA: TGTGCCAGCTGGGGACAGGGTTACAATGAGCAGTTCTTC.